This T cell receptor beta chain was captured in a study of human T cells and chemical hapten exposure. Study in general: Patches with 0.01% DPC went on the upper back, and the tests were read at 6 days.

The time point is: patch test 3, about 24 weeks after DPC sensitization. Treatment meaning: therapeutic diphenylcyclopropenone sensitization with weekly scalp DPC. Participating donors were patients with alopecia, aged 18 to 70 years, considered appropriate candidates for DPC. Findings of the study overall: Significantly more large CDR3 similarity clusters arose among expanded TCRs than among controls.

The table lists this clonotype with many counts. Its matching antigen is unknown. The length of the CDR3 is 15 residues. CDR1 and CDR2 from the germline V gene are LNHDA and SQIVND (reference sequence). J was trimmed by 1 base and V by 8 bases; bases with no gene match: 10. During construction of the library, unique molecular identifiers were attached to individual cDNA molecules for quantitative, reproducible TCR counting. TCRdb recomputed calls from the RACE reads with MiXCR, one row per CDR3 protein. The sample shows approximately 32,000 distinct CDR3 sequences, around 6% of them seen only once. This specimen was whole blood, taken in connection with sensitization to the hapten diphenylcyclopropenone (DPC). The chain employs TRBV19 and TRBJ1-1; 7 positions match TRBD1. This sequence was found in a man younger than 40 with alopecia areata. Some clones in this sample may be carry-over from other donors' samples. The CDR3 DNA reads TGTGCCAGTCGGACAGGCAATAGCCCGAACACTGAAGCTTTCTTT. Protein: CASRTGNSPNTEAFF.